Presented here are 13 T cell receptor beta chains from one specimen sequenced in a study of cytomegalovirus exposure and HLA in healthy donors. PCR employed 60 Vbeta and 13 Jbeta primers. The table came from immunoSEQ multiplex PCR; TCRdb's copy has only in-frame clones and leaves some out. The sample has 35,000 to 50,000 clones, roughly half seen once; the top ten hold approximately 5.5%. The sample comprised PBMCs. The receptor source for this set is a man aged 60-69 years in good health and CMV-seronegative.

There are a few counts of this clone. The chain recombines TRBV29-1 with TRBJ2-1; 7 bases map to TRBD2. In germline, CDR1 is SQVTM, CDR2 ANQGSEA. V dropped 0 bases and J dropped 0; count of bases not matched to a gene: 5. The CDR3 is 16 amino acids. The chain's CDR3 is CSVEEGGGSSYNEQFF. Written as DNA, the CDR3 is TGCAGCGTTGAAGAGGGGGGAGGGAGCTCCTACAATGAGCAGTTCTTC.

The chain is built from TRBV14 and TRBJ2-1, with 8 bases fitting TRBD2. This CDR3 comprises 15 residues. J gave up 4 bases and V 4 bases, and 6 bases lay outside the gene matches. Per germline, CDR1 SGHDN and CDR2 FVKESK. As DNA, the CDR3 is TGTGCCAGCAGCCGGAGCGGGAGTGGATACAATGAGCAGTTCTTC. Protein: CASSRSGSGYNEQFF.

The chain joins TRBV30 to TRBJ1-1; tentative D call: TRBD1 (6 bases). CDR1 GTSNPN and CDR2 SVGIG come from the germline V gene (reference sequence). The CDR3 spans 14 residues. V was clipped by 5 bases and J by 1 base, with 14 bases between them. CDR3 loop: CAWAYQGSNTEAFF. The CDR3 DNA reads TGTGCCTGGGCGTATCAGGGGTCGAACACTGAAGCTTTCTTT.

V and J are TRBV4-2 and TRBJ2-1; no clear D gene. This CDR3 spans 15 amino acids. Germline V gene lookup returns CDR1 LGHNA and CDR2 YNFKEQ. Trimming stripped 4 bases from V and 2 bases from J, with 12 bases between. The CDR3 spells CASSRLSATYNEQFF. CDR3 DNA: TGTGCCAGCAGCCGACTGTCGGCTACCTACAATGAGCAGTTCTTC.

V and J are TRBV14 and TRBJ1-1, with D perhaps TRBD1 (6 bases). Trimming took off 2 bases at V and 7 bases at J, with 11 bases between the two ends. The CDR3 sequence is 13 residues long. Germline V gene data show CDR1 as SGHDN and CDR2 as FVKESK. CDR3 protein: CASSQWGGVEAFF. The CDR3 region has the DNA TGTGCCAGCAGCCAATGGGGGGGCGTTGAAGCTTTCTTT.

This clone was detected only a few times. This sequence joins TRBV15 and TRBJ2-7, with TRBD2 matching over 14 bases. CDR3 size: 18 residues. The germline CDR1 and CDR2 sequences are LNHNV and YYDKDF (reference sequence). Trimming took 3 bases from V and 6 from J; bases not matched to a gene: 13. The CDR3 bases are TGTGCCACCAGCAGCGGGGGACTAGCGGGAGCCTTGAGGAGCGAGCAGTACTTC. This sequence encodes CATSSGGLAGALRSEQYF.

By sample fraction, this clone is medium-sized. V is TRBV7-9 and J is TRBJ1-1; no clear D. The germline V gene encodes CDR1 SEHNR and CDR2 FQNEAQ (reference sequence). Trimming removed 4 bases at V and 1 base at J, with 7 bases between. The CDR3 covers 13 residues. CDR3 DNA: TGTGCCAGCAGCTCCCCCCAGAACACTGAAGCTTTCTTT. Protein: CASSSPQNTEAFF.

This clone was observed a handful of times. The rearrangement joins TRBV5-4 to TRBJ1-4; TRBD1 matches 10 bases. CDR1 and CDR2 from the germline V gene are SGHNT and YYREEE (reference sequence). The CDR3 sequence is 16 residues long. The J segment lost 2 bases and the V segment lost 4 bases, leaving 5 bases of the junction unmatched. CDR3 loop: CASSPRQGATNEKLFF. The CDR3 DNA sequence: TGTGCCAGCAGCCCCAGACAGGGGGCCACTAATGAAAAACTGTTTTTT.

Only a few counts were recorded for this clone. The V and J genes are TRBV19 and TRBJ1-4; tentative D call: TRBD1 (6 bases). The CDR3 sequence is 14 residues long. V dropped 8 bases and J dropped 7 bases, with 17 bases sitting between them. Germline assignment: CDR1 LNHDA and CDR2 SQIVND (reference sequence). The CDR3 loop is CASDGGGAGEKLFF. DNA of the CDR3: TGTGCCAGTGATGGAGGGGGGGCCGGTGAAAAACTGTTTTTT.

The gene calls are TRBV28 and TRBJ1-3; D may be TRBD1 (6 bases). The CDR3 totals 14 residues. Germline V lookup: CDR1 MDHEN, CDR2 SYDVKM. Trimming shortened V by 6 bases and J by 2 bases, and 11 bases separated the two germline ends. CDR3 sequence: CASRGTTPGNTIYF. DNA of the CDR3: TGTGCCAGCAGAGGGACAACTCCTGGAAACACCATATATTTT.

V is TRBV25-1 and J is TRBJ2-7, with TRBD1 as a possible D gene (5 bases). This CDR3 comprises 17 residues. Between the trimmed V and J ends, which lost 1 base and 0 bases, there was a span of 16 bases. The V gene's germline CDR1 is MGHDK and CDR2 SYGVNS. Written as DNA, the CDR3 is TGTGCCAGCAGTGAATCGGGTCAGGGCCCCCGCTCCTACGAGCAGTACTTC. This encodes CASSESGQGPRSYEQYF.

This clone showed up just once. The chain employs TRBV5-1 and TRBJ2-7; TRBD2 might be the D (5 bases). Trimming took 4 bases from V and 2 from J, leaving 10 bases between them. Germline V gene data show CDR1 as SGHRS and CDR2 as YFSETQ. The CDR3 covers 13 residues. DNA for the CDR3: TGCGCCAGCAGCGAAGCGGACGCCTACGAGCAGTACTTC. Residues: CASSEADAYEQYF.

The rearrangement uses TRBV10-3 and TRBJ1-6, with 8 positions matching TRBD1. Trimming removed 4 bases from V and 6 bases from J; junction bases left unmatched: 29. Germline-derived CDR1 and CDR2 are ENHRY and SYGVKD. This CDR3 is built from 23 residues. This CDR3 is CAISATGWTGRDRWSFGNSPLHF. The CDR3 DNA follows: TGTGCCATCAGTGCCACCGGTTGGACAGGGAGAGACAGGTGGAGTTTTGGTAATTCACCCCTCCACTTT.